The source of this TCR beta chain is a study of cytomegalovirus exposure and HLA in healthy donors. Study background: From HLA-typed donors, an early data release held 70 million to 95 million unique TCRs.

CDR3 length: 17 residues. Germline-derived CDR1 and CDR2 are SGHNT and YYREEE (reference sequence). J lost 4 bases, V lost 4 bases, and 13 bases had no gene match. The PCR ran on 60 Vbeta and 13 Jbeta primers. Method: immunoSEQ multiplex PCR; TCRdb's copy keeps in-frame clones and lacks some. The data contain about 120,000 clones, under 80% of them singletons. V usage is TRBV5-4 and J usage is TRBJ2-2; 7 nucleotides match TRBD2. Sequenced input: PBMCs. This receptor was taken from a man aged 60 to 69 in good health and CMV-seropositive. CDR3 region: CASSPLLAPGGTGELFF. CDR3 sequence (DNA): TGTGCCAGCAGCCCCCTGCTGGCGCCGGGAGGCACCGGGGAGCTGTTTTTT.